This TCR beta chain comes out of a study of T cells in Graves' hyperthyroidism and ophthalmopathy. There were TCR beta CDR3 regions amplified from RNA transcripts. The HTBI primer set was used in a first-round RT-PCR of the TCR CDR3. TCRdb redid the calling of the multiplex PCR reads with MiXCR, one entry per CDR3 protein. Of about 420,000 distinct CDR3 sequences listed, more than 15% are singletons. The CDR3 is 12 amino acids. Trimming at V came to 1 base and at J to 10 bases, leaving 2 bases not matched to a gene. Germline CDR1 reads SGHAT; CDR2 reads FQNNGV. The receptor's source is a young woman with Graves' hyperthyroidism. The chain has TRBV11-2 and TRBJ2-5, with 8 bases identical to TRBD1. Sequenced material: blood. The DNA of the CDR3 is TGTGCCAGCAGCTTAGTAGGGACAGGCCAGTACTTC. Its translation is CASSLVGTGQYF.